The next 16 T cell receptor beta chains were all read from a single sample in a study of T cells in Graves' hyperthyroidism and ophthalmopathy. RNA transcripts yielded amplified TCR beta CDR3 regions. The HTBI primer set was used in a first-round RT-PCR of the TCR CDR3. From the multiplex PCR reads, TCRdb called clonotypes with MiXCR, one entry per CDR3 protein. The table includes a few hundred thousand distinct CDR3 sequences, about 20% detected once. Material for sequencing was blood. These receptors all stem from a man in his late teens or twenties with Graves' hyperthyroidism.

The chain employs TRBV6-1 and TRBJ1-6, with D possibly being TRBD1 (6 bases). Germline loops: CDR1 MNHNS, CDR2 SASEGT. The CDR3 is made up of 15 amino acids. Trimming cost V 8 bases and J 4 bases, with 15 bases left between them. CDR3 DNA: TGTGCCAGCCGAAGGGGGGGTATATATAATTCACCCCTCCACTTT. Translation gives CASRRGGIYNSPLHF.

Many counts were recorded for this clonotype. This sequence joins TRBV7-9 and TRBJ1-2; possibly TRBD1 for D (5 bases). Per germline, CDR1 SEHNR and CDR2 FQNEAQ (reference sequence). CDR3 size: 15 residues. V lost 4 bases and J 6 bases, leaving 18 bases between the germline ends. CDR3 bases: TGTGCCAGCAGCTCGGGGACGGCTCCGCGGGATGGCTACACCTTC. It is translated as CASSSGTAPRDGYTF. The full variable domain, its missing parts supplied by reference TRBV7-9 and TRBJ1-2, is DTGVSQNPRHKITKRGQNVTFRCDPISEHNRLYWYRQTLGQGPEFLTYFQNEAQLEKSRLLSDRFSAERPKGSFSTLEIQRTEQGDSAMYLCASSSGTAPRDGYTFGSGTRLTVV.

CDR3 region: CSAGTGAGELFF. CDR3 nucleotides: TGCAGTGCAGGGACAGGGGCCGGGGAGCTGTTTTTT. The rearrangement uses TRBV20-1 and TRBJ2-2, with 10 positions matching TRBD1. The CDR3 extends over 12 amino acids. The germline gives CDR1 DFQATT, CDR2 SNEGSKA (reference sequence). Trimming took 6 bases from V and 6 from J; bases not matched to a gene: 1.

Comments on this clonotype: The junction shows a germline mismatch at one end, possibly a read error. Here the CDR3 DNA reads TGTGCCAGCAGTGAATCCCTAGCGGGGTTAACCGGGGAGCTGTGTTTT. This sequence encodes CASSESLAGLTGELCF. V usage is TRBV2 and J usage is TRBJ2-2; 9 bases fit TRBD2. Germline V gives CDR1 SNHLY, CDR2 FYNNEI. The length of the CDR3 is 16 residues. Combining the CDR3 with reference TRBV2 and TRBJ2-2 gives the whole variable domain EPEVTQTPSHQVTQMGQEVILRCVPISNHLYFYWYRQILGQKVEFLVSFYNNEISEKSEIFDDQFSVERPDGSNFTLKIRSTKLEDSAMYFCASSESLAGLTGELCFGEGSRLTVL.

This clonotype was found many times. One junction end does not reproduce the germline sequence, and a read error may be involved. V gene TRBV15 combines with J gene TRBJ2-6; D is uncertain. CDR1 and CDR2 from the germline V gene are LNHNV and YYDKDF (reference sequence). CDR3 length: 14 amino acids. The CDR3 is CAASRVAGANVLTF. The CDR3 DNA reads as TGTGCCGCCAGCAGAGTGGCGGGGGCCAACGTCCTGACTTTC.

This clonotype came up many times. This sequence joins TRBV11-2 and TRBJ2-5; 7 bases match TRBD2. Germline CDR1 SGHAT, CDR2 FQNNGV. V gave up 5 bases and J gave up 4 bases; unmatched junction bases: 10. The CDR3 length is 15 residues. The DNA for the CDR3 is TGTGCCAGCAGCCAGACCTCTAGCGGTGGAGAGACCCAGTACTTC. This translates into CASSQTSSGGETQYF.

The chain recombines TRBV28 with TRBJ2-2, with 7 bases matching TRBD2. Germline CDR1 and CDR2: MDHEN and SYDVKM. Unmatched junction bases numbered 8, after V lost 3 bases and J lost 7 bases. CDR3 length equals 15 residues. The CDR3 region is CASSLSLRGVGELFF. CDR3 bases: TGTGCCAGCAGTTTGTCGCTCCGGGGGGTCGGGGAGCTGTTTTTT.

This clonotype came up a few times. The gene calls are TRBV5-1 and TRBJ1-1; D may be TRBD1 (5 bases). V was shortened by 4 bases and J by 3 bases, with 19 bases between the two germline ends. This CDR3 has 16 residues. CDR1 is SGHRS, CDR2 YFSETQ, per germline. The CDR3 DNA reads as TGCGCCAGCAGCCCGGTGGGCCAGGGCGGTGACACTGAAGCTTTCTTT. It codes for CASSPVGQGGDTEAFF.

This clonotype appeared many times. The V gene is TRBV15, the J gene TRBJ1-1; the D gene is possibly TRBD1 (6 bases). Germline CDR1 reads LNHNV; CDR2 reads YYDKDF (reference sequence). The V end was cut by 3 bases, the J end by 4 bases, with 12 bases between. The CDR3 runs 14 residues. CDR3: CATSRDPGATEAFF. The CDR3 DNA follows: TGTGCCACCAGCAGGGACCCAGGGGCCACTGAAGCTTTCTTT.

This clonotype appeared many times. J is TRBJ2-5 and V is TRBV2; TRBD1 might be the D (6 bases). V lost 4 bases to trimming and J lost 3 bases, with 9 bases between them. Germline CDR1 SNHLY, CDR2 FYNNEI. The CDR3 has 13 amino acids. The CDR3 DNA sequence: TGTGCCAGCAGTGTGAACAGGGAAGAGACCCAGTACTTC. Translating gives CASSVNREETQYF.

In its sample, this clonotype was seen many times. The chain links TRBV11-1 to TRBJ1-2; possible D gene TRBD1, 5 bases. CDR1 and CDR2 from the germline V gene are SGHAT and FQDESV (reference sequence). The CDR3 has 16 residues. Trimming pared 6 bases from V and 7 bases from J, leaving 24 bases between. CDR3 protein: CASRLSSPGATLGYTF. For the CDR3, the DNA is TGTGCCAGCAGGCTGAGCAGCCCCGGGGCAACCCTTGGCTACACCTTC.

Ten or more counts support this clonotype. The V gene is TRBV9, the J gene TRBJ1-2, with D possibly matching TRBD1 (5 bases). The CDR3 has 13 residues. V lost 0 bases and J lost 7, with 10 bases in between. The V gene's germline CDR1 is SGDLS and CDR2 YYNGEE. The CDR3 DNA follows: TGTGCCAGCAGCGTAGTGGGAAGGGGTGGCTACACCTTC. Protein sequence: CASSVVGRGGYTF. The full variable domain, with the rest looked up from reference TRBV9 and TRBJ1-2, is DSGVTQTPKHLITATGQRVTLRCSPRSGDLSVYWYQQSLDQGLQFLIQYYNGEERAKGNILERFSAQQFPDLHSELNLSSLELGDSALYFCASSVVGRGGYTFGSGTRLTVV.

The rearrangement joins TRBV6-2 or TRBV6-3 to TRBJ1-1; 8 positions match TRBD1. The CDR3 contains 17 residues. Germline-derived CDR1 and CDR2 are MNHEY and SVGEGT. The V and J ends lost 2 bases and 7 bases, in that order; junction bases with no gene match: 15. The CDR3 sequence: CASSYLRGLDPAREAFF. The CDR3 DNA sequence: TGTGCCAGCAGTTACCTCAGGGGGCTCGACCCCGCTCGTGAAGCTTTCTTT.

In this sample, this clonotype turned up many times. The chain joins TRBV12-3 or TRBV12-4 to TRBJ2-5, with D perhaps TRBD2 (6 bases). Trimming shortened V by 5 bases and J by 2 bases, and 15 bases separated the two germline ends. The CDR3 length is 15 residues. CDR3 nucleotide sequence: TGTGCCAGCAGTGGACCGGGAGAGCGGCAAGAGACCCAGTACTTC. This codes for CASSGPGERQETQYF.

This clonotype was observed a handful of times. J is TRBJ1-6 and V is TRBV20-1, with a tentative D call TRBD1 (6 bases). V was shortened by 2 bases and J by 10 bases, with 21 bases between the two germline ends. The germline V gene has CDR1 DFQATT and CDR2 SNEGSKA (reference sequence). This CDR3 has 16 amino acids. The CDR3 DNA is TGCAGTGCTAGACCTTACAGGGAGAGTTTAGGGTCACCCCTCCACTTT. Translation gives CSARPYRESLGSPLHF.

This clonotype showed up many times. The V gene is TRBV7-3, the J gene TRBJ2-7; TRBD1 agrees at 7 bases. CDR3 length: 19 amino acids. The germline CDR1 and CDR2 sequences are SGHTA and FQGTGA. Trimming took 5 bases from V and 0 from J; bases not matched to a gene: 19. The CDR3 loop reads CASSALGWIGTGASYEQYF. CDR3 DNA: TGTGCCAGCAGCGCCCTAGGGTGGATCGGCACAGGGGCCTCCTACGAGCAGTACTTC.